This TCR beta chain was recovered during a study of vaccination and CD4 T cells after COVID-19. At the level of the study: Sampling after COVID took place at a median of about 91 days (range 35 to 161) following diagnosis.

The study's findings and limits: The rise in median SARS-CoV-2-reactive clonotypes, from about 20 to 38, was not significant.

Indicated treatment: roughly ten-day PBMC culture with coronavirus spike peptide pools or control peptides (ViraFEST assay). Details on this clonotype: Its target is not known.

Sequenced with the Oncomine TCR Beta short-read assay was DNA taken from cultured CD4+ T cells. TCRdb reprocessed the PCR reads with MiXCR, giving one entry per CDR3 protein. Here the sample spans under 20,000 distinct CDR3 sequences, about 64% being singletons. The sequence came from a human donor who had recovered from COVID-19. Sequenced: CD4+ T cells from blood, cultured in vitro.

The CDR3 nucleotides are TGTGCCAGCAGTTACAAATACGAGCAGTACTTC. Its protein product is CASSYKYEQYF. The V and J genes are TRBV6-5 and TRBJ2-7; D uncertain. The V and J ends lost 2 bases and 4 bases respectively, with 3 bases between them. Germline loops: CDR1 MNHEY, CDR2 SVGAGI. The CDR3 is 11 amino acids.